Listed here is a single TCR beta chain. This clone's antigen is unknown. No qualities accompany the bases; no much larger clone lies one base away. The data stem from a study of blood T cell repertoires in COVID-19 (dated by TCRdb to 2018 to 2020). For the wider study: Samples covering the acute and convalescent phases of COVID-19 were provided by collaborators in the United States, Italy and Spain. The repertoires were released in a freely available public database intended as a resource for research on the immune response to SARS-CoV-2. The material from the prospective study consisted of cDNA or gDNA derived from T cells, B-cell-depleted T cells, or PBMCs. The samples were drawn from the first 160 participants of the ongoing ImmuneRACE study and from 1,200 or so subjects provided by 6 global collaborators. The dataset comprised deeply sampled blood TCRbeta repertoires from subjects exposed to, actively infected with, or recovered from COVID-19. Sample metadata almost always included a de-identified subject ID, COVID-19 status, age in years and sex. Where available, HLA class I and class II types were obtained from metadata supplied by the sample provider rather than from assay-based typing. The full study reports these points: How much clinical and demographic metadata was included differed by source and by participant, and the metadata was provided uncurated.

Enrolling through a virtual design, the prospective study's participants ranged in age from roughly 18 to 89 years and lived across 24 United States geographic areas. Cohort assignment in the prospective study relied on participant-reported clinical history from a screening survey and a study questionnaire. Each participant in the prospective study had whole blood, serum and a nasopharyngeal or oropharyngeal swab collected by mobile phlebotomists. Additional blood draws and questionnaires over an approximately 2-month period could optionally be provided by prospective study participants. Before DNA extraction, prospective study blood samples were shipped either frozen or at room temperature. The CDR1 and CDR2 encoded by the germline V gene are MDHEN and SYDVKM. V and J are trimmed by 5 bases and 2 bases, and the gene matches miss 8 bases of the junction. The cysteine opens and the phenylalanine closes a CDR3 of 15 amino acids. The entry retains the CDR3 DNA only, 45 bases that are in frame from base 1.

The immunoSEQ Assay, a bias-controlled multiplex PCR, was used to amplify TCRbeta CDR3 regions from genomic DNA. The original pipeline was this. The number of nucleated cells in each sample was estimated by amplification of reference gene primers within the assay. To quantify the absolute abundance of each unique TCRbeta CDR3 rearrangement, sequence reads were collapsed and filtered. For each sample, productive Simpson clonality was calculated by taking the square root of Simpson's diversity index across productive rearrangements. TCRdb provides this immuneACCESS table in a form limited to in-frame rearrangements. Some clones are lacking; in checked studies, under half of them reflect an unresolved V gene, and why the rest are absent is not known. The DNA was the basis for D and trimming; V, J and clone size are from that table. The sample table lists hundreds of thousands of clones, around 89% of them with a count of one. The ten biggest clones cover approximately 4.3% of the sample.

The receptor was isolated from a woman aged 18-29 years with acute COVID-19. Sequencing input: PBMCs or T cells enriched from blood (not recorded which). The rearranged chain carries TRBV28 and TRBJ1-1; a stretch of 7 junction bases matches TRBD1. The CDR3 sequence is CASSRLTGSNTEAFF. The bases read TGTGCCAGCAGTCGTTTGACAGGGTCTAACACTGAAGCTTTCTTT.